The rows below give T cell receptor beta chains drawn from one sample of a study of blood T cells in healthy people across ages. TCRdb redid the calling of the 5' RACE reads with MiXCR, one entry per CDR3 protein. The table shows 720,000 or so distinct CDR3 sequences, with around two fifths occurring only once. The sequenced material came from blood. These receptors were obtained from a man older than 75 in good health. CDR3s leave out the opening cysteine and the closing phenylalanine or tryptophan. Fields, in order: CDR3 protein, J gene, V gene.

cdr3_aa: ASSLASTVGNTEAF
j_call: TRBJ1-1
v_call: TRBV5-1

cdr3_aa: SVVSGASYGYT
j_call: TRBJ1-2
v_call: TRBV29-1

cdr3_aa: ASSSSDQPQH
j_call: TRBJ1-5
v_call: TRBV7-6

cdr3_aa: ASSLVSGGPQETQY
j_call: TRBJ2-5
v_call: TRBV7-2

cdr3_aa: ASSLSPTGHTGETQY
j_call: TRBJ2-5
v_call: TRBV27

cdr3_aa: ASSQGQGTVTDTQY
j_call: TRBJ2-3
v_call: TRBV5-1

cdr3_aa: ASSHAENTEAF
j_call: TRBJ1-1
v_call: TRBV3-1

cdr3_aa: ASSQGGGERNNEQY
j_call: TRBJ2-7
v_call: TRBV4-2

cdr3_aa: ATSAVEFYGYT
j_call: TRBJ1-2
v_call: TRBV24-1

cdr3_aa: ASSRQGLGNEQY
j_call: TRBJ2-7
v_call: TRBV6-2/TRBV6-3

cdr3_aa: ASSLVPVKANEQF
j_call: TRBJ2-1
v_call: TRBV7-2

cdr3_aa: ASSLGAPHNYGYT
j_call: TRBJ1-2
v_call: TRBV18

cdr3_aa: ASTGEWAGKSYEQY
j_call: TRBJ2-7
v_call: TRBV28

cdr3_aa: ASSTNQGNYGYT
j_call: TRBJ1-2
v_call: TRBV7-9

cdr3_aa: SARGTGQGALIGYNEQF
j_call: TRBJ2-1
v_call: TRBV29-1

cdr3_aa: ASSQTSGSSDEQF
j_call: TRBJ2-1
v_call: TRBV5-1

cdr3_aa: AWSDNEQF
j_call: TRBJ2-1
v_call: TRBV30

cdr3_aa: ASSVEQGGEAF
j_call: TRBJ1-1
v_call: TRBV10-1

cdr3_aa: ASSYKGDYNEQF
j_call: TRBJ2-1
v_call: TRBV6-2/TRBV6-3

cdr3_aa: ASGTGGLNYGYT
j_call: TRBJ1-2
v_call: TRBV12-3/TRBV12-4

cdr3_aa: ASSLDRVRTGELF
j_call: TRBJ2-2
v_call: TRBV28

cdr3_aa: ASSYQGRYEQY
j_call: TRBJ2-7
v_call: TRBV6-5

cdr3_aa: ASSLGISGGAYEQY
j_call: TRBJ2-7
v_call: TRBV7-2

cdr3_aa: ATTAGTGRIEQY
j_call: NA
v_call: TRBV19

cdr3_aa: SARGTVNNQPQH
j_call: TRBJ1-5
v_call: TRBV20-1

cdr3_aa: ASSQVKGTGGEKLF
j_call: TRBJ1-4
v_call: TRBV4-2

cdr3_aa: ASSLARTSGTGELF
j_call: TRBJ2-2
v_call: TRBV7-2

cdr3_aa: ASRASRDRAAEQY
j_call: TRBJ2-7
v_call: TRBV10-1

cdr3_aa: SAPRTGWETEAF
j_call: TRBJ1-1
v_call: TRBV20-1

cdr3_aa: ASSSIRGYGQY
j_call: TRBJ2-7
v_call: TRBV7-2

cdr3_aa: ASMRGAIKNTGELF
j_call: TRBJ2-2
v_call: TRBV2

cdr3_aa: ASSRQRGPSYNEQF
j_call: TRBJ2-1
v_call: TRBV6-1

cdr3_aa: SASGQGDLAKNIQY
j_call: TRBJ2-4
v_call: TRBV20-1

cdr3_aa: ASTNLAGGHIQY
j_call: NA
v_call: TRBV6-2/TRBV6-3

cdr3_aa: ASSFGLRLNTEAF
j_call: TRBJ1-1
v_call: TRBV6-2/TRBV6-3

cdr3_aa: ATSAGGQGGQETQY
j_call: TRBJ2-5
v_call: TRBV24-1

cdr3_aa: ATSDLGDSPQY
j_call: TRBJ2-3
v_call: TRBV24-1

cdr3_aa: ASSLGEGGIHEQY
j_call: TRBJ2-7
v_call: TRBV7-9

cdr3_aa: STFQGSYGYT
j_call: TRBJ1-2
v_call: TRBV20-1

cdr3_aa: ASSLRALQETQY
j_call: TRBJ2-5
v_call: TRBV6-2/TRBV6-3

cdr3_aa: ASSQSDSGSDEQY
j_call: TRBJ2-5
v_call: TRBV3-1

cdr3_aa: ASRMTGGNTEAF
j_call: TRBJ1-1
v_call: TRBV5-1

cdr3_aa: ASSTTGTGATGELF
j_call: TRBJ2-2
v_call: TRBV2

cdr3_aa: SVEGGTHPYEQY
j_call: TRBJ2-7
v_call: TRBV29-1

cdr3_aa: ASSGRGGYTEAF
j_call: TRBJ1-1
v_call: TRBV9

cdr3_aa: ASSFAGVGNEQF
j_call: TRBJ2-1
v_call: TRBV11-2

cdr3_aa: ASRWDRGLVTEAF
j_call: TRBJ1-1
v_call: TRBV27

cdr3_aa: SAMGQGNQPQH
j_call: TRBJ1-5
v_call: TRBV20-1

cdr3_aa: ARHLEGAYYEQY
j_call: TRBJ2-7
v_call: TRBV12-5

cdr3_aa: ASSSQLAANTGELF
j_call: TRBJ2-2
v_call: TRBV5-1

cdr3_aa: ASSFASGTQYEQY
j_call: TRBJ2-7
v_call: TRBV11-3

cdr3_aa: ASRTFPSTSGRYPGELF
j_call: TRBJ2-2
v_call: TRBV12-3/TRBV12-4

cdr3_aa: ASSQGDSYEQY
j_call: TRBJ2-7
v_call: TRBV4-2

cdr3_aa: SVRTAFHT
j_call: TRBJ1-2
v_call: TRBV29-1

cdr3_aa: ASSPREGLLETQY
j_call: TRBJ2-5
v_call: TRBV25-1

cdr3_aa: ASSLSPGLAGVGELF
j_call: TRBJ2-2
v_call: TRBV27

cdr3_aa: ASSQDSLAPGTQY
j_call: TRBJ2-3
v_call: TRBV14

cdr3_aa: ATMGRSPFTDTQY
j_call: TRBJ2-3
v_call: TRBV24-1

cdr3_aa: ASSVGTGDCGYT
j_call: TRBJ1-2
v_call: TRBV9

cdr3_aa: ASTDRAGSPLH
j_call: TRBJ1-6
v_call: TRBV25-1